The next 9 T cell receptor beta chains were all read from a single sample in a study of identical twins. MiXCR was run by TCRdb on the 5' RACE reads, yielding one entry per CDR3 protein. The table includes fewer than 250,000 distinct CDR3 sequences, approximately 7.9% detected once. This sample also belongs to another study, concerning yellow fever vaccine responses in identical twins.

The sequencing input was CD8+ T cells sorted from blood. These receptors came from a woman younger than 35 in good health.

In its sample, this clonotype was seen a few times. The rearrangement uses TRBV5-1 and TRBJ2-1; 9 bases fit TRBD2. The CDR3 has 16 residues. After removal of 0 bases from V and 7 bases from J, the junction contained 8 bases not matched to a gene. CDR1 is SGHRS, CDR2 YFSETQ, per germline. For the CDR3, the DNA is TGCGCCAGCAGCTTGGTGGCTAGCGGGGACGGTAATGAGCAGTTCTTC. It translates to CASSLVASGDGNEQFF.

This clonotype turned up a few times. The chain uses TRBV20-1 and TRBJ2-1, with D possibly TRBD2 on 6 matching bases. The CDR3 length is 15 residues. The germline V gene encodes CDR1 DFQATT and CDR2 SNEGSKA (reference sequence). Trimming shortened V by 2 bases and J by 6 bases, and 17 bases separated the two germline ends. CDR3 DNA sequence: TGCAGTGCTAGATCGGACTACGGAAGACCCAATGAGCAGTTCTTC. This encodes CSARSDYGRPNEQFF.

This clonotype has more than one count but fewer than ten. This chain links TRBV28 with TRBJ2-7, with unresolved D. The CDR3 length is 13 residues. V shed 6 bases and J shed 0 bases, with 9 bases lying between them. CDR1 is MDHEN and CDR2 is SYDVKM in the germline V gene. DNA of the CDR3: TGTGCCAGCAGGATGACGGCCTCCTACGAGCAGTACTTC. Translating it yields CASRMTASYEQYF.

This sequence joins TRBV2 and TRBJ1-1, with a tentative D call TRBD1 (5 bases). Germline CDR1 is SNHLY and CDR2 is FYNNEI. The V end was cut by 6 bases, the J end by 0 bases, with 8 bases between. The CDR3 has 13 residues. The CDR3 sequence: CASSETVNTEAFF. CDR3 DNA sequence: TGTGCCAGCAGCGAGACAGTGAACACTGAAGCTTTCTTT. The whole variable domain, remainder taken from reference TRBV2 and TRBJ1-1, is EPEVTQTPSHQVTQMGQEVILRCVPISNHLYFYWYRQILGQKVEFLVSFYNNEISEKSEIFDDQFSVERPDGSNFTLKIRSTKLEDSAMYFCASSETVNTEAFFGQGTRLTVV.

The chain is built from TRBV9 and TRBJ1-1, with TRBD1 as a possible D gene (6 bases). V was cut by 4 bases and J by 1 base, with 14 bases left in between. The CDR3 consists of 15 residues. Germline V gene sequence: CDR1 SGDLS, CDR2 YYNGEE. CDR3 residues: CASSRRGTANTEAFF. CDR3 bases: TGTGCCAGCAGCCGGAGGGGGACGGCGAACACTGAAGCTTTCTTT.

This clonotype came up a few times. The chain links TRBV6-1 to TRBJ1-6; the D is unclear. CDR1 MNHNS and CDR2 SASEGT come from the germline V gene. V was pared by 8 bases and J by 8 bases, with 13 bases between. The CDR3 extends over 13 amino acids. The CDR3 DNA follows: TGTGCCAGCGGTCTTGATGGGGATTCACCCCTCCACTTT. Amino acid sequence: CASGLDGDSPLHF.

The chain couples TRBV4-1 to TRBJ2-4, with D possibly matching TRBD2 (5 bases). Germline CDR1 and CDR2: MGHRA and YSYEKL. The germline V and J ends were trimmed by 0 bases and 8 bases, with 11 bases remaining between them. This CDR3 region has 14 residues. The CDR3 DNA is TGCGCCAGCAGCCAAGATTTGGGAGAGGACATTCAGTACTTC. It codes for CASSQDLGEDIQYF.

This clonotype was counted only a few times. The rearrangement links TRBV6-5 to TRBJ1-1; D is undetermined. The CDR3 covers 13 residues. Germline V gene lookup returns CDR1 MNHEY and CDR2 SVGAGI. V lost 2 bases to trimming and J lost 0 bases, with 4 bases between them. CDR3 residues: CASSYGMNTEAFF. CDR3 nucleotide sequence: TGTGCCAGCAGTTACGGGATGAACACTGAAGCTTTCTTT.

This clonotype was counted ten times or more. The V call is TRBV29-1, the J call TRBJ2-7; 11 bases align to TRBD2. This CDR3 spans 14 amino acids. V was pared by 6 bases and J by 0 bases, with 4 bases of the junction left unmatched. Germline-derived CDR1 and CDR2 are SQVTM and ANQGSEA. CDR3 residues: CSVLGLADSYEQYF. The CDR3, as DNA: TGCAGCGTCCTGGGACTAGCGGACTCCTACGAGCAGTACTTC.